These 29 T cell receptor beta chains were sequenced from one sample in a study of shared clonotypes between healthy human individuals (dated by TCRdb to about 2020). CD8 naive samples were CD45RO-negative cells positively selected for CCR7, giving a CD45RA+CCR7+ population that excluded TemRA cells. The method behind the library was the immunoSEQ multiplex PCR assay. In TCRdb, the immuneACCESS table is reduced to in-frame sequences with V and J assigned. These tables do not hold every clone; where another copy was compared, an unresolved V gene accounts for under half, and the others remain unexplained. This sample has some 2 million clones in its table, and about 95% of those were observed once. The ten largest clones capture around 1.1% of the sample. Sequences were obtained from naive CD8+ T cells sorted from blood. What the cell subset or site label conveys for this sample: CD45RA+CCR7+. These receptors were collected from a man aged 18 to 30 in good health.

The sample holds one count of this clone. The chain combines TRBV7-6 with TRBJ1-1, with a possible D match to TRBD1 (6 bases). Germline assignment: CDR1 SGHVS and CDR2 FNYEAQ. Trimming left V 5 bases short and J 2 bases short, with 12 bases between. The CDR3 is 14 residues long. CDR3 coding DNA: TGTGCCAGCAGCCCCCAGGGGACTAACACTGAAGCTTTCTTT. It yields the protein CASSPQGTNTEAFF.

The rearrangement links TRBV11-1 to TRBJ1-5; 7 bases agree with TRBD1. Germline V lookup: CDR1 SGHAT, CDR2 FQDESV (reference sequence). This CDR3 comprises 16 residues. The trim removed 3 bases at V and 1 base at J, leaving 6 bases unmatched. DNA for the CDR3: TGTGCCAGCAGCTTTCGCGACAGGGAAAGCAATCAGCCCCAGCATTTT. It codes for CASSFRDRESNQPQHF. The whole variable domain, remainder taken from reference TRBV11-1 and TRBJ1-5, is EAEVAQSPRYKITEKSQAVAFWCDPISGHATLYWYRQILGQGPELLVQFQDESVVDDSQLPKDRFSAERLKGVDSTLKIQPAELGDSAMYLCASSFRDRESNQPQHFGDGTRLSIL.

V gene TRBV11-3 combines with J gene TRBJ2-7; 9 bases are shared with TRBD1. The germline gives CDR1 SGHNT, CDR2 YENEEA. The CDR3 sequence is 15 residues long. V lost 1 base to trimming and J lost 5 bases; unmatched junction nucleotides: 6. CDR3 sequence: CASSLGGQGSNEQYF. CDR3 sequence (DNA): TGTGCCAGCAGCTTAGGGGGACAGGGTTCCAACGAGCAGTACTTC.

This clone has just one count. This chain links TRBV5-4 with TRBJ1-1; 9 bases agree with TRBD1. The V gene end was trimmed by 6 bases and the J gene end by 4 bases; junction bases not matched to a gene: 10. Germline V gene data show CDR1 as SGHNT and CDR2 as YYREEE (reference sequence). The CDR3 extends over 15 amino acids. Here the CDR3 reads CASTNLGQGRTEAFF. The CDR3 DNA follows: TGTGCCAGCACAAACCTAGGACAGGGGCGCACTGAAGCTTTCTTT.

The chain employs TRBV6-5 and TRBJ1-2; D ambiguous. V was shortened by 6 bases and J by 8 bases, with 13 bases between the two germline ends. Per germline, CDR1 MNHEY and CDR2 SVGAGI. The CDR3 runs 12 residues. DNA for the CDR3: TGTGCCAGCAGATTCGAGATGGGCGGCTACACCTTC. This encodes CASRFEMGGYTF.

J is TRBJ2-2 and V is TRBV6-6; D possibly corresponds to TRBD1 (6 bases). The germline CDR1 and CDR2 sequences are MNHNY and SVGAGI (reference sequence). CDR3 size: 14 residues. V lost 4 bases and J 0 bases, leaving 6 bases between the germline ends. Here the CDR3 DNA reads TGTGCCAGCAGTTCAGGGGCGAACACCGGGGAGCTGTTTTTT. It encodes CASSSGANTGELFF.

The chain carries TRBV9 and TRBJ2-1, with a weak D call TRBD2 (5 bases). Trimming cost V 4 bases and J 5 bases, with 10 bases left between them. Looked up from germline, CDR1 is SGDLS and CDR2 is YYNGEE. The length of the CDR3 is 13 residues. CDR3 sequence reads: CASSPSGDNEQFF. CDR3 coding DNA: TGTGCCAGCAGCCCGAGCGGAGACAATGAGCAGTTCTTC.

The genes are TRBV7-9 and TRBJ2-7, with 10 bases matching TRBD1. CDR3 length: 15 amino acids. V was clipped by 1 base and J by 5 bases; unmatched bases: 5. Germline V gene lookup returns CDR1 SEHNR and CDR2 FQNEAQ (reference sequence). In DNA form, the CDR3 reads TGTGCCAGCAGCTTAGTGGGACAGGGGTTCCACGAGCAGTACTTC. Translating it yields CASSLVGQGFHEQYF.

The V gene is TRBV6-1, the J gene TRBJ2-5; D unresolved. V lost 2 bases, J lost 0 bases, and 7 bases lay in between. CDR1 is MNHNS, CDR2 SASEGT, per germline. CDR3 length equals 14 residues. The CDR3 coding sequence is TGTGCCAGCAGTGAAATGCCTTACCAAGAGACCCAGTACTTC. It encodes CASSEMPYQETQYF.

The rearrangement links TRBV5-4 to TRBJ2-7, with 7 bases aligning to TRBD1. This CDR3 is 14 amino acids long. The trim removed 2 bases at V and 1 base at J, leaving 3 bases unmatched. Germline V gene sequence: CDR1 SGHNT, CDR2 YYREEE (reference sequence). CDR3 sequence reads: CASSFWGQSYEQYF. CDR3 nucleotide sequence: TGTGCCAGCAGCTTCTGGGGACAGTCCTACGAGCAGTACTTC.

The chain joins TRBV4-2 to TRBJ2-7; perhaps TRBD1 as D (6 bases). The CDR3 is 13 residues long. V was pared by 0 bases and J by 10 bases, with 13 bases between. CDR1 and CDR2 (germline): LGHNA, YNFKEQ. The CDR3 sequence: CASSQDRGHFQYF. CDR3 in DNA: TGTGCCAGCAGCCAAGATCGGGGACACTTCCAGTACTTC.

The chain recombines TRBV15 with TRBJ2-3; TRBD2 matches 7 bases. Trimming removed 0 bases from V and 0 bases from J; junction bases left unmatched: 6. The CDR3 contains 17 residues. Looked up from germline, CDR1 is LNHNV and CDR2 is YYDKDF (reference sequence). The CDR3 loop reads CATSRDGERGSTDTQYF. The DNA for the CDR3 is TGTGCCACCAGCAGAGATGGCGAGCGGGGCAGCACAGATACGCAGTATTTT.

J is TRBJ2-1 and V is TRBV6-1, with 8 bases lining up with TRBD1. Germline lookup yields CDR1 MNHNS and CDR2 SASEGT. V lost 5 bases, J lost 2 bases, and 2 bases stayed unmatched. CDR3 length: 14 amino acids. CDR3 sequence reads: CASSRQGPYNEQFF. CDR3 nucleotide sequence: TGTGCCAGCAGTAGACAGGGGCCCTACAATGAGCAGTTCTTC.

As concerns this clone: This CDR3 is also generated by other DNA sequences in the sample. The rearrangement uses TRBV9 and TRBJ1-4; maybe TRBD1 (5 bases). Germline loops: CDR1 SGDLS, CDR2 YYNGEE. This CDR3 spans 15 amino acids. Trimming stripped 4 bases from V and 0 bases from J, with 10 bases between. The CDR3 nucleotides are TGTGCCAGCAGCCTCGGGGGAGCAACTAATGAAAAACTGTTTTTT. Residues: CASSLGGATNEKLFF.

The chain has TRBV9 and TRBJ1-2; D perhaps matches TRBD1 (5 bases). Trimming cost V 0 bases and J 2 bases, with 14 bases left between them. From germline, CDR1 is SGDLS and CDR2 YYNGEE. The CDR3 runs to 16 residues. This chain's CDR3 is CASSVAHGGENYGYTF. CDR3 nucleotides: TGTGCCAGCAGCGTAGCTCATGGGGGAGAGAACTATGGCTACACCTTC.

As regards this clone: Within the sample, other DNA sequences also encode this same CDR3. This chain connects TRBV5-8 to TRBJ2-7, with D uncertain. The CDR3 extends over 12 amino acids. Germline V gives CDR1 SGHTS, CDR2 YDEGEE. Deletions cut 2 bases from V and 0 bases from J, with 3 bases between. CDR3 sequence (DNA): TGTGCCAGCAGCTTCTCCTCCTACGAGCAGTACTTC. Translation gives CASSFSSYEQYF.

The rearrangement uses TRBV4-3 and TRBJ2-2; D is perhaps TRBD2 (5 bases). V gave up 0 bases and J gave up 3 bases, with 11 bases separating them. The CDR3 contains 16 residues. Germline lookup yields CDR1 LGHNA and CDR2 YSLEER. The CDR3 region is CASSQDRAGDTGELFF. CDR3 DNA: TGCGCCAGCAGCCAAGATAGGGCCGGGGACACCGGGGAGCTGTTTTTT.

The rearrangement uses TRBV6-6 and TRBJ1-2, with 12 bases aligning to TRBD1. CDR3 length: 16 residues. Germline CDR1 is MNHNY and CDR2 is SVGAGI (reference sequence). V trimming: 5 bases; J trimming: 5 bases; junction bases outside the gene matches: 9. The CDR3, as DNA: TGTGCCAGCAGTCCTGGATCGGGACAGGGGGCTTATGGCTACACCTTC. Translating it yields CASSPGSGQGAYGYTF.

The gene calls are TRBV2 and TRBJ2-7; the D gene could be TRBD1 or TRBD2 (5 bases each). This CDR3 is 14 amino acids long. CDR1 is SNHLY, CDR2 FYNNEI, per germline. Trimming cost V 5 bases and J 2 bases, with 13 bases left between them. DNA of the CDR3: TGTGCCAGCAGTAACGGGGCAGTTGCCTACGAGCAGTACTTC. Protein: CASSNGAVAYEQYF.

V gene TRBV10-3 combines with J gene TRBJ2-7; maybe TRBD2 (5 bases). CDR1 ENHRY and CDR2 SYGVKD come from the germline V gene. The CDR3 consists of 14 residues. V lost 4 bases, J lost 4 bases, and 14 bases lay in between. CDR3 sequence: CAISVTRRLYEQYF. The CDR3 DNA reads as TGTGCCATCAGTGTCACTAGAAGACTATACGAGCAGTACTTC.

This clone was seen only once. The J gene is TRBJ2-3, the V gene TRBV9; no definite D call. The CDR3 is made up of 13 amino acids. V was trimmed by 3 bases and J by 2 bases, leaving 7 bases between them. CDR1 and CDR2 from the germline V gene are SGDLS and YYNGEE. In DNA, the CDR3 is TGTGCCAGCAGCGGGGAATTCACAGATACGCAGTATTTT. It encodes CASSGEFTDTQYF.

CDR3 nucleotides: TGTGCCAGCAGCTTGCTCCATAGCGGGGGGGCAGATACGCAGTATTTT. Translation: CASSLLHSGGADTQYF. The chain joins TRBV11-1 to TRBJ2-3; 11 bases are a match to TRBD2. This CDR3 contains 16 residues. J gave up 4 bases and V 3 bases, and 6 bases lay outside the gene matches. Germline V gives CDR1 SGHAT, CDR2 FQDESV (reference sequence).

This clone was counted a single time. V and J are TRBV18 and TRBJ2-7, with 9 bases matching TRBD2. Germline V gene sequence: CDR1 KGHSH, CDR2 LQKENI. CDR3 size: 16 residues. Trimming cost V 5 bases and J 0 bases; bases outside gene matches: 8. The CDR3 DNA reads as TGTGCCAGCTCAGCGTCACTAGCGGGCTACTCCTACGAGCAGTACTTC. Its translation is CASSASLAGYSYEQYF.

V gene TRBV2 combines with J gene TRBJ2-1; 7 nucleotides agree with TRBD2. Germline CDR1 SNHLY, CDR2 FYNNEI. The CDR3 loop spans 14 amino acids. V dropped 11 bases and J dropped 4; count of bases not matched to a gene: 11. CDR3 residues: CAALEAGPYNEQFF. In DNA, the CDR3 is TGTGCCGCACTGGAAGCGGGGCCTTACAATGAGCAGTTCTTC.

This clone was observed a single time. J is TRBJ2-3 and V is TRBV5-1, with 10 bases matching TRBD2. With 4 bases clipped from V and 4 bases from J, the junction kept 9 bases outside the gene matches. Germline V lookup: CDR1 SGHRS, CDR2 YFSETQ. CDR3 length equals 16 residues. The CDR3 DNA is TGCGCCAGCAGCGGGACTAGCGTTACTTGGGCAGATACGCAGTATTTT. Protein product: CASSGTSVTWADTQYF.

To note about this clone: The same CDR3 also results from other DNA sequences found in this sample. The chain combines TRBV5-6 with TRBJ2-1, with 10 positions matching TRBD1. CDR1 SGHDT and CDR2 YYEEEE come from the germline V gene. Unmatched junction bases numbered 3, after V lost 4 bases and J lost 8 bases. The CDR3 sequence is 13 residues long. This CDR3 reads CASSLDRGDEQFF. The CDR3 DNA follows: TGTGCCAGCAGCCTGGACAGGGGGGATGAGCAGTTCTTC.

This chain joins TRBV7-9 and TRBJ2-7, with D possibly being TRBD1 or TRBD2 (5 bases each). Trimming removed 3 bases at V and 5 bases at J, with 17 bases between. Per germline, CDR1 SEHNR and CDR2 FQNEAQ (reference sequence). This CDR3 contains 15 residues. CDR3 amino acids: CASSFEGSFWDEQYF. In DNA form, the CDR3 reads TGTGCCAGCAGCTTTGAGGGGAGTTTCTGGGACGAGCAGTACTTC.

Here the CDR3 reads CSVEDPGGRNYEQYF. The CDR3 DNA reads as TGCAGCGTTGAAGATCCAGGGGGCAGAAACTACGAGCAGTACTTC. The chain combines TRBV29-1 with TRBJ2-7, with 8 bases identical to TRBD1. V lost 0 bases and J lost 3; bases outside the gene matches: 7. The CDR3 has 15 residues. CDR1 is SQVTM, CDR2 ANQGSEA, per germline.

This rearrangement joins TRBV12-5 to TRBJ2-5; D is undetermined. Trimming stripped 6 bases from V and 2 bases from J, with 13 bases between. The CDR3 sequence is 14 residues long. CDR1 is LGHNT, CDR2 FRNRAP, per germline. The CDR3 is CASGDPRNQETQYF. CDR3 sequence (DNA): TGTGCTAGTGGCGACCCGAGGAATCAAGAGACCCAGTACTTC.